A selection of T cell receptor beta chains follows, all from one sample in a study of patients and donors after allogeneic stem cell transplantation. TCRdb called the RT-PCR reads again in MiXCR, with one record for every CDR3 protein. The table has around 240,000 distinct CDR3 sequences, roughly 15% seen once. Sequencing was performed on blood, either unsorted or a sorted T cell fraction (not recorded which). The receptor set was obtained from a human donor who was either an allogeneic HSCT recipient or a stem cell or donor lymphocyte infusion donor (not recorded which). It is not recorded whose cells these are; they may come from a transplant donor. The CDR3 runs from the conserved cysteine through the conserved F or W.

j_call: TRBJ2-1; v_call: TRBV5-1; cdr3_aa: CASSPLDRGIYEQFF
j_call: TRBJ2-5; v_call: TRBV29-1; cdr3_aa: CSVRLAKETQYF
j_call: TRBJ2-2; v_call: TRBV7-7; cdr3_aa: CASSLSLGTANTGELFF
j_call: TRBJ2-3; v_call: TRBV28; cdr3_aa: CASVGGGGLTDTQYF
j_call: TRBJ2-7; v_call: TRBV20-1; cdr3_aa: CSALAADISEQYF
j_call: TRBJ1-1; v_call: TRBV7-8; cdr3_aa: CASSPGARGTEAFF
j_call: TRBJ1-1; v_call: TRBV6-5; cdr3_aa: CATTGVNTEAFF
j_call: TRBJ2-3; v_call: TRBV20-1; cdr3_aa: CSARPSGPAYF
j_call: TRBJ1-2; v_call: TRBV30; cdr3_aa: CAWRPGQGAPLYGYTF
j_call: TRBJ2-7; v_call: TRBV20-1; cdr3_aa: CSAGEGSYEQYF
j_call: TRBJ2-3; v_call: TRBV6-1; cdr3_aa: CASGRQVGDTQYF
j_call: TRBJ2-7; v_call: TRBV2; cdr3_aa: CASIATGGGHEQYF
j_call: TRBJ2-2; v_call: TRBV3-1; cdr3_aa: CASSHYDGELFF
j_call: TRBJ2-2; v_call: TRBV27; cdr3_aa: CATQSVALEGGELFF
j_call: TRBJ2-7; v_call: TRBV10-3; cdr3_aa: CAISPPSLSSYEQYF
j_call: TRBJ2-7; v_call: TRBV9; cdr3_aa: CASSVDLDPSYEQYF
j_call: TRBJ1-1; v_call: TRBV29-1; cdr3_aa: CSVARGDTEAFF
j_call: TRBJ2-5; v_call: TRBV5-1; cdr3_aa: CASSLGGLAGEETQYF
j_call: TRBJ2-7; v_call: TRBV4-1; cdr3_aa: CASSQRGPSYEQYF
j_call: TRBJ1-6; v_call: TRBV20-1; cdr3_aa: CSGARDYNSPLHF
j_call: TRBJ1-5; v_call: TRBV29-1; cdr3_aa: CSVGEGGPQHF
j_call: TRBJ2-7; v_call: TRBV4-3; cdr3_aa: CASSQVAGPYEQYF
j_call: TRBJ2-7; v_call: TRBV20-1; cdr3_aa: CSAERQGSYEQYF
j_call: TRBJ2-1; v_call: TRBV6-5; cdr3_aa: CASSYQGQGGPTDGNEQFF
j_call: TRBJ1-3; v_call: TRBV29-1; cdr3_aa: CSVSGTDSGNTIYF
j_call: TRBJ2-2; v_call: TRBV5-6; cdr3_aa: CASSLAQGGQTGELFF
j_call: TRBJ2-5; v_call: TRBV7-2; cdr3_aa: CASSSLQTQYF
j_call: TRBJ1-2; v_call: TRBV25-1; cdr3_aa: CASSELGQGFGYTF
j_call: TRBJ2-7; v_call: TRBV10-3; cdr3_aa: CAISESQKKSYEQYF
j_call: TRBJ2-7; v_call: TRBV4-2; cdr3_aa: CASSQDSGTSGYEQYF
j_call: TRBJ1-6; v_call: TRBV4-1; cdr3_aa: CASSQSEDRGGSPLHF
j_call: TRBJ2-5; v_call: TRBV20-1; cdr3_aa: CSASLGHPQETQYF
j_call: TRBJ1-3; v_call: TRBV7-9; cdr3_aa: CASSSGQHGNTIYF
j_call: TRBJ1-4; v_call: TRBV11-3; cdr3_aa: CASSLLGGAGNEKLFF
j_call: TRBJ2-7; v_call: TRBV6-5; cdr3_aa: CASSYSTIRLPSGEQYF
j_call: TRBJ1-5; v_call: TRBV10-3; cdr3_aa: CAISEPRLGWAQHF
j_call: TRBJ2-7; v_call: TRBV5-6; cdr3_aa: CASTLRGASYEQYF
j_call: TRBJ2-7; v_call: TRBV27; cdr3_aa: CASSPGTGYEQYF
j_call: TRBJ1-4; v_call: TRBV7-6; cdr3_aa: CASSRGTGGIEKLFF
j_call: TRBJ2-5; v_call: TRBV2; cdr3_aa: CASSRLAGGHSGLETQYF